The T cell receptor (beta chain) under discussion was sequenced for a study of T cell responses to AZD1222 COVID-19 vaccine (dated by TCRdb to the early 2020s). Context from the whole study: A total of around 240 trial participants underwent TCR sequencing, of whom around 200 received two doses of AZD1222 and roughly 25 received two doses of the MenACWY control vaccine. Trial participants were enrolled by age into 18-55, 56-69 and 70-plus year subgroups, with 148, 28 and 57 TCR-sequenced participants respectively.

What the research found in general, with its limitations: The 56-69-year group was small, and its depth increase did not reach significance, likely because of low power. Conclusions about previously exposed vaccinees are limited because only six or seven AZD1222 recipients were SARS-CoV-2 seropositive at baseline. Because no day 14 peak-response samples were available, repertoires were characterized only after the peak T cell response. CD4 TCRs associated with the vaccine covered the entire spike protein, and the dominant responses were in regions 160-218 and 743-854. Reportedly, almost half of the unique spike-specific TCRs recognized epitopes lying outside the regions that are mutated in the B.1.351 and B.1.1.7 variants. Participants were mostly white British and included more females than males, and it was suggested by the authors that clonal diversity may have been underestimated. After two AZD1222 doses, both the breadth and the depth of spike-specific TCRs were significantly higher than at day 0 and than in MenACWY recipients.

The time point label corresponds to: about 28 days (+/-7) after the second vaccine dose. AZD1222 recipients given second doses at about 4 weeks or at about 12 weeks were pooled, since spike-specific TCR depth and breadth were not found to differ between the two schedules. Vaccinee samples were obtained from the UK trials COV001 and COV002, which included a single-blind randomized controlled phase 2/3 trial of AZD1222 (ChAdOx1 nCoV-19) in healthy adults. Trial participant PBMC samples were collected at day 0 and day 28 after the second dose for TCRbeta chain sequencing. Between the V and J ends, shortened by 1 base and 9 bases respectively, the junction contains 13 bases. The germline V gene gives CDR1 as SGHTA and CDR2 as FQGNSA. Measured from the cysteine to the phenylalanine, the CDR3 is 14 residues long. The entry retains the CDR3 DNA only, 42 bases that are in frame from base 1. As regards this clone: Which antigen it targets is not known. No base quality information exists; no much larger clone differs at one position.

The CDR3 regions of human TCRbeta chains were analyzed by immunosequencing. Per the source publication's procedure: Repertoire TCRs were matched against a reference library of SARS-CoV-2-specific TCRs generated with the MIRA antigen-specificity platform. Breadth was defined as the fraction of unique TCRs that were SARS-CoV-2-associated. Depth was defined as the fraction of total T cells that were SARS-CoV-2-associated. Each spike-specific TCR was assigned to its reactive spike region and to a CD4 or CD8 class using the MIRA data. Log10-transformed breadth and depth values were compared by one-way ANOVA with Sidak's multiple comparisons tests. The source is immuneACCESS, and TCRdb retained only in-frame sequences with V and J called. Part of the clones is not carried over; for the studies checked, unresolved V genes explain less than half of this, and the remainder is unexplained. V, J and clone size derive from that table, while D and trimming were established from the DNA sequence. Counted in this sample were more than 150,000 clones; 85% to 95% of them appeared once. The ten most abundant clones make up 1.5% to 2% of the sample.

This clonotype originated in an adult who received the AZD1222 COVID-19 vaccine. Source: peripheral blood, taken 28 days after the second AZD1222 dose. Rearrangement joined TRBV7-2 to TRBJ1-5, with no reliable assignment of the D segment. The base sequence is TGTGCCAGCAGCTTAGAGTTGACCCTGGGGCCCCAGCATTTT. The translation is CASSLELTLGPQHF.